The clone carrying this T cell receptor (beta chain) was recorded only once. The data were taken from a study of blood T cell repertoires in COVID-19. Study context: The origin of the acute and convalescent COVID-19 samples was the United States, Italy and Spain. T cells, B-cell-depleted T cells, or PBMCs provided the cDNA or gDNA that served as material.

This CDR3 has 14 amino acids. The germline V gene encodes CDR1 LGHDT and CDR2 YNNKEL (reference sequence). Deletions cut 4 bases from V and 2 bases from J, with 12 bases between. Study processing details: How many nucleated cells were present was estimated from reference gene primer amplification. Sequenced by immunoSEQ multiplex PCR; TCRdb stores in-frame clones only, minus some. The V and J calls and clone size were taken over from that table, and D and trimming were inferred from the DNA. The sample records roughly 200,000 clones, roughly four fifths being singletons. The sequenced sample consisted of peripheral blood. The genes are TRBV3-1 (or the pseudogene TRBV3-2) and TRBJ2-7, with unresolved D. The sequence came from a middle-aged woman with COVID-19, enrolled during active disease. CDR3 in amino acids: CASSLTIEAYEQYF. In DNA form, the CDR3 reads TGTGCCAGCAGCCTTACAATCGAAGCCTACGAGCAGTACTTC.